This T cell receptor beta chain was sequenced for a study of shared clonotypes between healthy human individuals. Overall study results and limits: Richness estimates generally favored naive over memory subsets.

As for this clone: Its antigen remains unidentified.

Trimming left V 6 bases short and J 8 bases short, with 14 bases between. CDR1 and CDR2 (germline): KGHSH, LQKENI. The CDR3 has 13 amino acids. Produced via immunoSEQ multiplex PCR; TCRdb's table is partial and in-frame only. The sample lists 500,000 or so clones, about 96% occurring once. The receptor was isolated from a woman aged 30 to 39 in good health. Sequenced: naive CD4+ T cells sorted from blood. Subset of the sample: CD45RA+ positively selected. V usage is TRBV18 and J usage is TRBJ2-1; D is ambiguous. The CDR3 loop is CASSPRGLDEQFF. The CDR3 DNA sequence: TGTGCCAGCTCGCCCCGTGGGCTCGATGAGCAGTTCTTC.